These 9 T cell receptor beta chains originate from one sample sequenced in a study of blood T cell repertoires in COVID-19. TCRdb's table, derived via immunoSEQ multiplex PCR, lists solely in-frame clones and lacks some. Of under 250,000 clones in the sample, 86% are singletons; the top ten hold approximately 13%. The specimen was peripheral blood. The receptors here all came from a man at least 80 years old with acute or convalescent COVID-19.

The chain recombines TRBV28 with TRBJ1-1; D remains ambiguous. Per the germline V gene, CDR1 is MDHEN and CDR2 is SYDVKM. The CDR3 runs to 13 residues. V shed 5 bases and J shed 11 bases, with 18 bases lying between them. The CDR3 sequence: CASSTEMLIRAFF. In nucleotides, the CDR3 is TGTGCCAGCAGTACAGAGATGCTTATACGGGCTTTCTTT.

The chain couples TRBV5-1 to TRBJ1-4; the D is unclear. CDR1 is SGHRS, CDR2 YFSETQ, per germline. There are 15 residues in the CDR3. The V gene lost 4 bases and the J gene lost 4 bases, with 14 bases spanning the gap. The CDR3, as DNA: TGCGCCAGCAGCCCGGGTTCAACCGATAATGAAAAACTGTTTTTT. As protein: CASSPGSTDNEKLFF.

This clone was seen repeatedly, ten times or more. The rearrangement links TRBV6-6 to TRBJ2-5, with D tentatively TRBD1 (6 bases). CDR1 is MNHNY, CDR2 SVGAGI, per germline (reference sequence). The CDR3 consists of 14 residues. Trimming stripped 6 bases from V and 5 bases from J, with 16 bases between. Written as DNA, the CDR3 is TGTGCCAGCAGAACCGGGTCCCAGGGGGAGACCCAGTACTTC. Translating gives CASRTGSQGETQYF.

The chain uses TRBV5-6 and TRBJ1-2; TRBD1 matches at 9 bases. The V and J ends lost 3 bases and 7 bases, in that order; junction bases with no gene match: 4. This CDR3 region has 13 residues. CDR1 is SGHDT, CDR2 YYEEEE, per germline. The CDR3 DNA follows: TGTGCCAGCAGCTGGACAGGGGTCGGTGGCTACACCTTC. This translates into CASSWTGVGGYTF.

This sequence joins TRBV5-5 and TRBJ2-1; no clear D. CDR1 SGHKS and CDR2 YYEKEE come from the germline V gene (reference sequence). There are 15 residues in the CDR3. Trimming cost V 0 bases and J 0 bases, with 7 bases left between them. The CDR3: CASSLGRSSYNEQFF. CDR3 bases: TGTGCCAGCAGCTTGGGGCGGAGCTCCTACAATGAGCAGTTCTTC.

The chain combines TRBV19 with TRBJ1-1; a possible D gene is TRBD1 (5 bases). The V end was cut by 1 base, the J end by 1 base, with 13 bases between. CDR3 length: 16 amino acids. The germline V gene has CDR1 LNHDA and CDR2 SQIVND (reference sequence). DNA of the CDR3: TGTGCCAGTAGTATAGTGAGACAGCTAACGAACACTGAAGCTTTCTTT. This encodes CASSIVRQLTNTEAFF.

The chain is built from TRBV29-1 and TRBJ2-3; D is unresolved. This CDR3 has 10 residues. Germline assignment: CDR1 SQVTM and CDR2 ANQGSEA. Deletions cut 6 bases from V and 5 bases from J, with 6 bases between. CDR3 in DNA: TGCAGCGTCCACAGAGATACGCAGTATTTT. Translated, it gives CSVHRDTQYF.

The chain links TRBV6-5 to TRBJ1-5, with D possibly being TRBD1 (6 bases). Trimming stripped 6 bases from V and 0 bases from J, with 9 bases between. The germline V gene has CDR1 MNHEY and CDR2 SVGAGI. The CDR3 consists of 14 residues. The CDR3 loop is CASRDSYSNQPQHF. In DNA form, the CDR3 reads TGTGCCAGCAGGGACAGTTATAGCAATCAGCCCCAGCATTTT.

The chain recombines TRBV4-1 with TRBJ2-7, with D possibly TRBD1 on 6 matching bases. Deletions cut 1 base from V and 6 bases from J, with 10 bases between. The CDR3 runs 13 residues. Germline V gene sequence: CDR1 MGHRA, CDR2 YSYEKL. CDR3 sequence (DNA): TGCGCCAGCAGCCAAGGACAGGAAGGCGAGCAGTACTTC. Translated: CASSQGQEGEQYF.